Listed below are T cell receptor beta chains from one sample, sequenced in a study of blood T cell repertoires in COVID-19. Method: immunoSEQ multiplex PCR; TCRdb's copy keeps in-frame clones and lacks some. In the table there are 150,000 to 200,000 clones, roughly four fifths of which are singletons. Sequenced material: peripheral blood. Receptor source: a woman of 80 years or more with acute or convalescent COVID-19. The CDR3 runs from the conserved cysteine through the conserved F or W. Fields, in order: CDR3 protein, V gene, J gene, CDR3 length, clone size. Expanded clones get a size class; other rows say once, few or many, or leave the size out.

cdr3_aa: CASSEVPVGGGLNQPQHF
v_call: TRBV6-1
j_call: TRBJ1-5
cdr3_length: 18
clone_size: -

cdr3_aa: CATSIKGRASGANVLTF
v_call: TRBV19
j_call: TRBJ2-6
cdr3_length: 17
clone_size: -

cdr3_aa: CASSPRGGDIEKLFF
v_call: TRBV7-9
j_call: TRBJ1-4
cdr3_length: 15
clone_size: once

cdr3_aa: CAISESRTSVRTPGTQYF
v_call: TRBV10-3
j_call: TRBJ2-3
cdr3_length: 18
clone_size: -

cdr3_aa: CASSNRGQSIRRGGANVLTF
v_call: TRBV19
j_call: TRBJ2-6
cdr3_length: 20
clone_size: -

cdr3_aa: CASSGTSGSTDTQYF
v_call: TRBV19
j_call: TRBJ2-3
cdr3_length: 15
clone_size: -

cdr3_aa: CAWSAGGFGTTIYF
v_call: TRBV30
j_call: TRBJ1-3
cdr3_length: 14
clone_size: -

cdr3_aa: CASSSGTGLNEQFF
v_call: TRBV6-5
j_call: TRBJ2-1
cdr3_length: 14
clone_size: -

cdr3_aa: CASSQDYSSYNEQFF
v_call: TRBV4-3
j_call: TRBJ2-1
cdr3_length: 15
clone_size: few

cdr3_aa: CASRTGGGGEAFF
v_call: TRBV6-4
j_call: TRBJ1-1
cdr3_length: 13
clone_size: -

cdr3_aa: CASSQGVFSYNEQFF
v_call: TRBV3-1/TRBV3-2
j_call: TRBJ2-1
cdr3_length: 15
clone_size: -

cdr3_aa: CASSLRTGNTEAFF
v_call: TRBV7-2
j_call: TRBJ1-1
cdr3_length: 14
clone_size: -

cdr3_aa: CSVATQGSEQYF
v_call: TRBV29-1
j_call: TRBJ2-7
cdr3_length: 12
clone_size: -

cdr3_aa: CASSHEGLRDTQYF
v_call: TRBV3-1/TRBV3-2
j_call: TRBJ2-3
cdr3_length: 14
clone_size: medium-sized

cdr3_aa: CASSPDRINQPQHF
v_call: TRBV18
j_call: TRBJ1-5
cdr3_length: 14
clone_size: -

cdr3_aa: CASSPFDRGIAEAFF
v_call: TRBV11-2
j_call: TRBJ1-1
cdr3_length: 15
clone_size: -

cdr3_aa: CSARGRTGLTF
v_call: TRBV20-1
j_call: TRBJ1-2
cdr3_length: 11
clone_size: once

cdr3_aa: CATSRGSGGLADTQYF
v_call: TRBV15
j_call: TRBJ2-3
cdr3_length: 16
clone_size: -

cdr3_aa: CASSLRPTGDYGYTF
v_call: TRBV27
j_call: TRBJ1-2
cdr3_length: 15
clone_size: -

cdr3_aa: CASSIETTNTGELFF
v_call: TRBV19
j_call: TRBJ2-2
cdr3_length: 15
clone_size: once

cdr3_aa: CASSARQDNTEAFF
v_call: TRBV25-1
j_call: TRBJ1-1
cdr3_length: 14
clone_size: once

cdr3_aa: CSVRKGAGSTDTQYF
v_call: TRBV29-1
j_call: TRBJ2-3
cdr3_length: 15
clone_size: -

cdr3_aa: CASSPLRNTGELFF
v_call: TRBV5-1
j_call: TRBJ2-2
cdr3_length: 14
clone_size: -

cdr3_aa: CSASGGVRNQNTEAFF
v_call: TRBV20-1
j_call: TRBJ1-1
cdr3_length: 16
clone_size: -

cdr3_aa: CASGPRTSGRPDTQYF
v_call: TRBV12-5
j_call: TRBJ2-3
cdr3_length: 16
clone_size: -

cdr3_aa: CASSLVGQGIEKLFF
v_call: TRBV11-2
j_call: TRBJ1-4
cdr3_length: 15
clone_size: -

cdr3_aa: CAINTPGLAGGGYEQYF
v_call: TRBV10-3
j_call: TRBJ2-7
cdr3_length: 17
clone_size: -

cdr3_aa: CASSLNRPGVTEAFF
v_call: TRBV7-9
j_call: TRBJ1-1
cdr3_length: 15
clone_size: once

cdr3_aa: CASGGLAADTQYF
v_call: TRBV14
j_call: TRBJ2-3
cdr3_length: 13
clone_size: once

cdr3_aa: CASSDPRQGLGGYTF
v_call: TRBV25-1
j_call: TRBJ1-2
cdr3_length: 15
clone_size: -

cdr3_aa: CASSSSGSLNEQFF
v_call: TRBV7-9
j_call: TRBJ2-1
cdr3_length: 14
clone_size: -

cdr3_aa: CASSKGGGNEQFF
v_call: TRBV19
j_call: TRBJ2-1
cdr3_length: 13
clone_size: few

cdr3_aa: CAWRSTARNSPLHF
v_call: TRBV30
j_call: TRBJ1-6
cdr3_length: 14
clone_size: -

cdr3_aa: CASSLSGGDGYGYTF
v_call: TRBV27
j_call: TRBJ1-2
cdr3_length: 15
clone_size: -

cdr3_aa: CASSQDTSLALYNEQFF
v_call: TRBV4-3
j_call: TRBJ2-1
cdr3_length: 17
clone_size: -

cdr3_aa: CASSLGTSGTQETQYF
v_call: TRBV7-8
j_call: TRBJ2-5
cdr3_length: 16
clone_size: -

cdr3_aa: CSASKTSGAVGTQYF
v_call: TRBV20-1
j_call: TRBJ2-5
cdr3_length: 15
clone_size: -

cdr3_aa: CASTFSGNTIYF
v_call: TRBV12-3/TRBV12-4
j_call: TRBJ1-3
cdr3_length: 12
clone_size: once

cdr3_aa: CASSPTGGSGRNEQFF
v_call: TRBV7-2
j_call: TRBJ2-1
cdr3_length: 16
clone_size: -

cdr3_aa: CASRLRAAEQFF
v_call: TRBV12-3/TRBV12-4
j_call: TRBJ2-1
cdr3_length: 12
clone_size: -

cdr3_aa: CAISDWDRASYEQYF
v_call: TRBV10-3
j_call: TRBJ2-7
cdr3_length: 15
clone_size: -

cdr3_aa: CASSMGPEAFF
v_call: TRBV19
j_call: TRBJ1-1
cdr3_length: 11
clone_size: -

cdr3_aa: CASGLELVQYF
v_call: TRBV12-5
j_call: TRBJ2-7
cdr3_length: 11
clone_size: -

cdr3_aa: CASSQELAGNTDTQYF
v_call: TRBV4-1
j_call: TRBJ2-3
cdr3_length: 16
clone_size: -